The source of this T cell receptor (beta chain) is a study of blood T cells in healthy people across ages (dated by TCRdb to the mid-2010s). Background on the whole study: In model experiments, roughly one uniquely barcoded TCR beta cDNA molecule per two T cells was captured by template switching. To track age-related changes in TCR beta repertoire diversity, the study relied on deep sequencing normalized with unique cDNA molecular identifiers. The donors were split into four age groups: young (average 16 years), middle-aged (around 40), aged (over 55) and long-lived (roughly 80). Donors of different ages were randomly distributed across sequencing lanes to avoid experimental bias. Two additional independent replicas of 1 million unique cDNA reads from the same blood draw were analyzed for two donors (one aged 18 to 29 and one aged 80 or older). Overall results and qualifications from the work: Bulk unsorted PBMC profiling prevented conclusive comparison of naive and antigen-experienced compartments. The long-lived group showed more naive CD4+ T cells, fewer expanded clones and increased TCR diversity than the aged group, suggesting age selection. Because the CMV infection status of the donors was unknown, age-related changes in expanded clonotypes may potentially have been confounded. As age increased, observed TCR beta diversity per million T cells dropped in a roughly linear way, and a significant reduction was already evident by age about 40. A strong correlation was found between observed TCR beta diversity and the percentage of naive T cells measured by flow cytometry. Estimates of total diversity based on one million sequenced T cells were regarded as lower bounds and as underestimates.

Systemically healthy Caucasian individuals from Russia, 35 to 40 in total and aged about 6 to 100 years, were included as donors. Ten milliliters of peripheral blood were drawn from each donor into EDTA-treated Vacutainer tubes. Ficoll-Paque density-gradient centrifugation was used to isolate PBMCs, with at least 6 million per sample. Trizol reagent was used to extract total RNA from the PBMCs, yielding at least 6 micrograms per sample. For every donor, an aliquot of PBMCs went through flow cytometry to measure the percentages of naive CD45RAhigh/CD27high T cells. In regard to this clonotype: Its target antigen remains unknown. Since a much larger clone is just one base distant, this may be a read error.

Library creation used 5' RACE. Sequenced on an Illumina HiSeq 2500. A second about 7 to 12 cycle PCR used a sample-barcoded 5' primer and a J-beta primer mix. Each TCR beta cDNA molecule received a unique molecular identifier from a template-switch 5' adaptor carrying 12 random nucleotides. Each sample yielded at least 3 million CDR3-containing paired-end reads. First-strand cDNA synthesis was performed from all RNA using the Mint cDNA synthesis kit, with priming by a TRBC-specific oligonucleotide. After uracil-DNA glycosylase treatment, a first 18-cycle PCR used universal primers M1SS and BC2_uni_R on all cDNA. Regarding the original processing steps: Normalization of each sample was performed by random selection of 1 million high-quality reads, each carrying a distinct molecular identifier. Instead of being binned into consensus sequences, reads that shared molecular identifiers were thrown out. MiTCR, with a Q25 quality threshold and the strictest error-elimination algorithm, was used for CDR3 identification, clonotype clustering and error correction. A nonparametric unseen species model using Euler transformation provided a lower-bound estimate of total TCR beta diversity. In-frame beta chains were kept once TCRdb had trimmed the public reads at Q25 with fastp and called clones with MiXCR. One record per CDR3 amino acid sequence lists the most common genes and DNA. The V and J calls were determined by TCRdb, not by the authors. In this sample the table shows about 970,000 distinct CDR3 sequences, just over 50% of which occur a single time. The leading ten clones occupy about a fifth of the sample.

Taken from cysteine to phenylalanine, the CDR3 has 13 residues. The only DNA kept is the CDR3, 39 bases in frame from the first base. The germline ends are 12 bases apart after V is trimmed by 0 bases and J by 10 bases. According to the germline V gene, CDR1 reads MNHEY and CDR2 reads SVGAGI. The source is a woman in her sixties in good health. The sample taken for sequencing was blood. The rearranged chain carries TRBV6-5 and TRBJ1-1; no confident D gene assignment can be made. The CDR3 has the sequence CASSYSITAGAFF. Read as DNA, the sequence is TGTGCCAGCAGTTACTCGATAACTGCTGGAGCTTTCTTT.